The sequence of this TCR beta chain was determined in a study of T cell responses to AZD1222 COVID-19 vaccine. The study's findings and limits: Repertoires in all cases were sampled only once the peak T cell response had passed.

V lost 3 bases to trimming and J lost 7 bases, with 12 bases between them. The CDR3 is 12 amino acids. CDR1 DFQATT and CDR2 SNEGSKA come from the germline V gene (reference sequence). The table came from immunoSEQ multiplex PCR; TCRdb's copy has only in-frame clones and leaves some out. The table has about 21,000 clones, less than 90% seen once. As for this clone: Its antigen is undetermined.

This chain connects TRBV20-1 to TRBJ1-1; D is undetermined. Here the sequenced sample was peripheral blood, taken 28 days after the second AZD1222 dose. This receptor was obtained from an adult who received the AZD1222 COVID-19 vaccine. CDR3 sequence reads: CSASGSFNEAFF. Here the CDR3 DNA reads TGCAGTGCTAGTGGCTCCTTTAATGAAGCTTTCTTT.